The 4 T cell receptor beta chains below all came from one sample that was sequenced in a study of T-cell memory formation after mild COVID-19. One entry per CDR3 protein results from TCRdb running MiXCR on the 5' RACE reads. The data hold fewer than 250,000 distinct CDR3 sequences, with about 18% observed a single time. Input material: PBMCs or a T cell subset sorted from them (not recorded which). The receptor set was obtained from an adult woman who had mild COVID-19 (a few samples of this study predate the infection). Cell type and time point are not known.

This clonotype has more than one count but fewer than ten. The chain joins TRBV6-5 to TRBJ1-5; no definite D call. Germline CDR1 is MNHEY and CDR2 is SVGAGI. V lost 6 bases and J 0 bases, leaving 9 bases between the germline ends. The CDR3 consists of 14 residues. DNA of the CDR3: TGTGCCAGCAGAAGACACGATAGCAATCAGCCCCAGCATTTT. Amino acid sequence: CASRRHDSNQPQHF.

This clonotype has more than one count but fewer than ten. This chain uses TRBV27 with TRBJ2-1, with 7 bases matching TRBD2. In germline, CDR1 is MNHEY, CDR2 SMNVEV (reference sequence). The CDR3 has 16 amino acids. Trimming at V came to 7 bases and at J to 0 bases, leaving 9 bases not matched to a gene. In nucleotides, the CDR3 is TGTGCCAGCATTGGCGGGAGACTGAGCTCCTACAATGAGCAGTTCTTC. Protein: CASIGGRLSSYNEQFF.

This sequence joins TRBV7-9 and TRBJ1-2; 7 bases fit TRBD1. The CDR3 has 16 amino acids. With 2 bases clipped from V and 2 bases from J, the junction kept 8 bases outside the gene matches. The V gene's germline CDR1 is SEHNR and CDR2 FQNEAQ (reference sequence). The CDR3 sequence is CASSLSSGQRNYGYTF. The CDR3 DNA reads TGTGCCAGCAGCTTATCGTCGGGACAGCGAAACTATGGCTACACCTTC. The entire variable domain, with the rest obtained from reference TRBV7-9 and TRBJ1-2, is as follows: DTGVSQNPRHKITKRGQNVTFRCDPISEHNRLYWYRQTLGQGPEFLTYFQNEAQLEKSRLLSDRFSAERPKGSFSTLEIQRTEQGDSAMYLCASSLSSGQRNYGYTFGSGTRLTVV.

This clonotype came up many times. The rearrangement joins TRBV7-9 to TRBJ2-7; 8 bases agree with TRBD1. The CDR3 spans 14 residues. Germline trimming cut 5 bases from V and 3 bases from J; bases unmatched to any gene: 6. Germline lookup yields CDR1 SEHNR and CDR2 FQNEAQ (reference sequence). The CDR3 loop reads CASSGRDRIYEQYF. CDR3 nucleotide sequence: TGTGCCAGCAGCGGACGGGACAGGATCTACGAGCAGTACTTC. The whole variable domain, filled in from reference TRBV7-9 and TRBJ2-7, reads DTGVSQNPRHKITKRGQNVTFRCDPISEHNRLYWYRQTLGQGPEFLTYFQNEAQLEKSRLLSDRFSAERPKGSFSTLEIQRTEQGDSAMYLCASSGRDRIYEQYFGPGTRLTVT.